The T cell receptor (beta chain) under discussion was sequenced for a study of blood T cells in healthy people across ages. Study-wide results and limits: Naive T cell percentage showed a strong correlation with TCR beta diversity.

In the case of this clonotype: Its antigen is unknown.

In germline, CDR1 is LGHNA, CDR2 YSLEER. The CDR3 consists of 16 residues. V was pared by 3 bases and J by 0 bases, with 13 bases between. Sample-barcoded 5' priming and a J-beta primer mix drove a second PCR of roughly 6 to 12 cycles. TCRdb itself ran the 5' RACE reads through MiXCR, one entry per CDR3 protein. The table lists hundreds of thousands of distinct CDR3 sequences, around 62% of them singletons. This chain connects TRBV4-3 to TRBJ2-3; D may be TRBD1 or TRBD2 (5 bases each). Sequencing was done on a sample of blood. The clonotype comes from a man younger than 40 in good health. The CDR3 region is CASSQGTHPSTDTQYF. The CDR3 bases are TGCGCCAGCAGCCAGGGGACCCACCCGAGCACAGATACGCAGTATTTT.